The entry that follows covers one TCR beta chain sequence. Its antigen remains unidentified. CDR3 size: 13 residues. Germline V gives CDR1 MDHEN, CDR2 SYDVKM. J gave up 4 bases and V 11 bases, and 3 bases lay outside the gene matches. Measured with immunoSEQ multiplex PCR; TCRdb has only the in-frame clones, and not every one. The sample includes more than 45,000 clones, 75% to 90% of them seen just once. The record originates from a study of OX40 agonist ivuxolimab in advanced cancers. Study background: The treatment was a fully human IgG2 OX40 agonist, ivuxolimab. Whole-study findings and limits: CD4+ and CD8+ T cells in blood underwent clonal expansion by week 6 at 0.1 to 3.0 mg/kg.

People who had autoimmune disease history or systemic immunosuppression were excluded. V and J are TRBV28 and TRBJ2-3, with 13 bases fitting TRBD2. The sequencing used CD4+ or CD8+ T cells sorted from blood, collected in a trial of the OX40 agonist ivuxolimab. The clonotype was recovered from an adult with an advanced solid tumor such as melanoma, head and neck, liver or kidney cancer. The CDR3 reads CAGGLAGADTQYF. The CDR3, as DNA: TGTGCCGGCGGACTAGCGGGAGCAGATACGCAGTATTTT.